This TCR beta chain was sequenced during a study of Ad26.COV2.S vaccination and SARS-CoV-2 variants. The wider study: The trial was COV1001 and the donor's arm was Ad26.COV2.S.

Produced via immunoSEQ multiplex PCR; TCRdb's table is partial and in-frame only. Of a few hundred thousand clones in the sample, about 83% were seen once. The sample's treatment: about 20 received Ad26.COV2.S at low or high dose, single or two shots; about 5 received placebo; per-sample allocation not given. Sample collection was performed on day 63 after the first vaccine or placebo injection. General study findings and limits: Assessments of TCR breadth and depth may have underestimated the total T cell responses. Those who received the vaccine showed greater spike-specific TCR breadth than those given placebo. It was found that vaccine and placebo recipients had similar non-spike TCR breadth.

With respect to this clone: No antigen is known for it.

Germline CDR1 reads SGHVS; CDR2 reads FNYEAQ. Germline trimming cut 5 bases from V and 6 bases from J; bases unmatched to any gene: 4. The CDR3 sequence is 14 residues long. V gene TRBV7-6 combines with J gene TRBJ1-6; 7 nucleotides line up with TRBD1. This clonotype was obtained from a person between 18 and 60 years old who received the Ad26.COV2.S COVID-19 vaccine or a placebo. Sequenced material: peripheral blood, taken in a trial of Ad26.COV2.S vaccine versus placebo. The CDR3 DNA follows: TGTGCCAGCAGCGATCAGGGGGTTAATTCACCCCTCCACTTT. It translates to CASSDQGVNSPLHF.